The clone carrying this TCR beta chain was seen a handful of times. Antigen unknown. Sample time point: newly diagnosed GD, antithyroid drugs for less than 3 months. Researchers made the TCR library from RNA that was extracted from PBMCs. Graves' disease was diagnosed by American Thyroid Association guidelines. These data belong to a study of regulatory T cells in long-lasting Graves disease. Study-wide findings and caveats: Thyroid tissue was not sampled; only peripheral blood was. TCR diversity was lower in persistent Graves' patients than in newly diagnosed ones. Segments TRBV28, TRBJ1-2 and TRBJ2-5 showed preferential usage in persistent disease.

This CDR3 contains 16 residues. Trimming pared 0 bases from V and 8 bases from J, leaving 16 bases between. Germline lookup yields CDR1 KGHDR and CDR2 SFDVKD. Building of the TCR beta libraries involved iRepertoire HTBI primers and Arm-PCR of CDR3 regions. TCRdb fed the multiplex PCR reads into MiXCR, producing one record per CDR3 protein. The table has more than 300,000 distinct CDR3 sequences, less than 20% seen once; the top ten hold about a fifth. This chain uses TRBV24-1 with TRBJ2-1; D is undetermined. The source is a female donor with Graves disease. Sequencing was performed on peripheral blood mononuclear cells (PBMCs), taken at new diagnosis, from a patient treated with antithyroid drugs. CDR3 residues: CATSDLKVGGRDEQFF. The CDR3 DNA reads TGTGCCACCAGTGATTTGAAGGTGGGCGGACGAGATGAGCAGTTCTTC.